This TCR beta chain was observed in a study of human T cells and chemical hapten exposure. One entry per CDR3 protein, called by TCRdb with MiXCR from the RACE reads. The repertoire holds more than 55,000 distinct CDR3 sequences, with approximately 10% as singletons. This clonotype showed up many times. The antigen remains undetermined. Time point reported: pre-sensitization, week 0. The treatment here: therapeutic diphenylcyclopropenone sensitization with weekly scalp DPC. Trimming stripped 1 base from V and 0 bases from J, with 22 bases between. Per germline, CDR1 LGHNA and CDR2 YSLEER. CDR3 size: 19 residues. Points from the study as a whole: Alopecia affecting every donor means their immune response may not match healthy people's.

The genes are TRBV4-3 and TRBJ2-7; either TRBD1 or TRBD2 may supply D (5 bases each). Sample: whole blood, taken in connection with sensitization to the hapten diphenylcyclopropenone (DPC). The sequence was collected from a woman between 40 and 50 years old with alopecia areata. Some clones in this sample may be carry-over from other donors' samples. CDR3 region: CASSQVYGGFRTLSYEQYF. DNA of the CDR3: TGCGCCAGCAGCCAAGTCTATGGGGGTTTTCGAACCCTCTCCTACGAGCAGTACTTC.